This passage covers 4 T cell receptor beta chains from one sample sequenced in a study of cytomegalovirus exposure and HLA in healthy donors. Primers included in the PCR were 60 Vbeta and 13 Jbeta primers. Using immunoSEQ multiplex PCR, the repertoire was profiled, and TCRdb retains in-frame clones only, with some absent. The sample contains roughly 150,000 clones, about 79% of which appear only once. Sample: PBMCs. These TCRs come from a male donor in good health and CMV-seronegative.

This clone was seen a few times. As DNA, the CDR3 is TGTGCCAGCAGCTTAGAACAGGGGATCTATGGCTACACCTTC. The encoded protein is CASSLEQGIYGYTF. The chain combines TRBV7-9 with TRBJ1-2; 7 bases match TRBD1. V was pared by 1 base and J by 4 bases, with 3 bases of the junction left unmatched. CDR3 length: 14 residues. The V gene's germline CDR1 is SEHNR and CDR2 FQNEAQ (reference sequence).

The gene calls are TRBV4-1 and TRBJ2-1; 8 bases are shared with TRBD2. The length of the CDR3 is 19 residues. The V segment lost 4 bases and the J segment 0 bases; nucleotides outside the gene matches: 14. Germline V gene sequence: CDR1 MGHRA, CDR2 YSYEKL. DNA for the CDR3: TGCGCCAGCAGCCCACCGGGACTAGGACCCCCTAGCTCCTACAATGAGCAGTTCTTC. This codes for CASSPPGLGPPSSYNEQFF.

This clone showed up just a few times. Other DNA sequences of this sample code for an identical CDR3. The CDR3 DNA reads as TGTGCCAGCAGCGTAGGGAGCAACACTGAAGCTTTCTTT. It translates to CASSVGSNTEAFF. V gene TRBV9 combines with J gene TRBJ1-1; no definite D call. CDR3 length equals 13 residues. Trimming removed 0 bases from V and 2 bases from J, with 5 bases in between. The V gene's germline CDR1 is SGDLS and CDR2 YYNGEE.

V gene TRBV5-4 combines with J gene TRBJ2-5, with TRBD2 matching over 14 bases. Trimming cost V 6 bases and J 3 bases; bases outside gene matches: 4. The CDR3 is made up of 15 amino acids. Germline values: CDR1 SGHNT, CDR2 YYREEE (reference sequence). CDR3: CASTPTSGGEETQYF. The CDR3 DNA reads TGTGCCAGCACCCCGACTAGCGGGGGGGAAGAGACCCAGTACTTC.